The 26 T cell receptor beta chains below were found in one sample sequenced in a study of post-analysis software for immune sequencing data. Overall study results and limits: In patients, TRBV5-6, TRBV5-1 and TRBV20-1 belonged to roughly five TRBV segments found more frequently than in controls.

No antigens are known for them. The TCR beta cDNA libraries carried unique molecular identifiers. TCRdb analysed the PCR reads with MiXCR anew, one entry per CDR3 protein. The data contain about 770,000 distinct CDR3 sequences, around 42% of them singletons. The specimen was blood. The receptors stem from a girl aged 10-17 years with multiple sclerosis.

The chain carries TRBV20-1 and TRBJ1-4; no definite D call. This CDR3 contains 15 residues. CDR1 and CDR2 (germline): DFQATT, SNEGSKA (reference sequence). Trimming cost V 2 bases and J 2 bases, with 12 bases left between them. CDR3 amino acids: CSARLASGTNEKLFF. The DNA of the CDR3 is TGCAGTGCTAGACTGGCATCCGGGACTAATGAAAAACTGTTTTTT.

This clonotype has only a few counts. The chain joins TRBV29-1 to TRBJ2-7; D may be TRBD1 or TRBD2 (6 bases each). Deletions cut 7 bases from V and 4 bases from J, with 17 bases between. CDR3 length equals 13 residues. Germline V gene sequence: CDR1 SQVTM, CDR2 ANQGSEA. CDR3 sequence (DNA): TGCAGCGCCCTTGTGACAGGAGGGTACGAGCAGTACTTC. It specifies CSALVTGGYEQYF.

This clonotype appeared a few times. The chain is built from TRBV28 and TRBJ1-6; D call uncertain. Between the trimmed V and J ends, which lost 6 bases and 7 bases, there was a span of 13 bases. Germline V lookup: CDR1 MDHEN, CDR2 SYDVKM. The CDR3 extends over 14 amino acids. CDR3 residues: CASSPGILNSPLHF. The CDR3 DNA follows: TGTGCCAGCAGCCCTGGGATCCTAAATTCACCCCTCCACTTT.

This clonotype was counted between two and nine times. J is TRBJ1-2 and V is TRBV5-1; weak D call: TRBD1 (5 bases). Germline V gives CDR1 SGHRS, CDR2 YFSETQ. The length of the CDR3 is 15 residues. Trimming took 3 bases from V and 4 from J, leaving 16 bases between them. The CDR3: CASSSSRDGGYGYTF. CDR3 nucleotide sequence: TGCGCCAGCAGCTCTTCCCGGGACGGCGGCTATGGCTACACCTTC. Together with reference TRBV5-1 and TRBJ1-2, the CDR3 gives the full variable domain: KAGVTQTPRYLIKTRGQQVTLSCSPISGHRSVSWYQQTPGQGLQFLFEYFSETQRNKGNFPGRFSGRQFSNSRSEMNVSTLELGDSALYLCASSSSRDGGYGYTFGSGTRLTVV.

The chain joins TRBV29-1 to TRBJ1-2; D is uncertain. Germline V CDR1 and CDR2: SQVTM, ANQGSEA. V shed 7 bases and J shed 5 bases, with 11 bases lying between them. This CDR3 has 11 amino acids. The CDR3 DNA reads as TGCAGCGGCGGAAGGTTGTATGGCTACACCTTC. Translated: CSGGRLYGYTF. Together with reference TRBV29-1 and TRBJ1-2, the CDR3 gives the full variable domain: SAVISQKPSRDICQRGTSLTIQCQVDSQVTMMFWYRQQPGQSLTLIATANQGSEATYESGFVIDKFPISRPNLTFSTLTVSNMSPEDSSIYLCSGGRLYGYTFGSGTRLTVV.

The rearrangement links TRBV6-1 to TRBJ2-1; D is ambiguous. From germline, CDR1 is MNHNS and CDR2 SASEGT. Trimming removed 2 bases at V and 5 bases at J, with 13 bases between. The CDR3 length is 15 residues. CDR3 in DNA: TGTGCCAGCAGTGAATGGGCAGGAACCCACAATGAGCAGTTCTTC. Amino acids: CASSEWAGTHNEQFF.

CDR3 in DNA: TGTGCCAGCAGTTTAAGTACGACAGCGATCGGGGGCTACACCTTC. This translates into CASSLSTTAIGGYTF. The chain employs TRBV7-2 and TRBJ1-2, with D possibly being TRBD1 (5 bases). The CDR3 length is 15 residues. Germline V gene sequence: CDR1 SGHTA, CDR2 FQGNSA. V was cut by 6 bases and J by 8 bases, with 22 bases left in between.

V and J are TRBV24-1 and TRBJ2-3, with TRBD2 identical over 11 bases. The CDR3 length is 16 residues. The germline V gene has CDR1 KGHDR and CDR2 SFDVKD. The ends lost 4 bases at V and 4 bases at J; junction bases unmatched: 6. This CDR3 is CATSDPGLAASDTQYF. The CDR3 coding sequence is TGTGCCACCAGTGACCCGGGACTAGCGGCCTCAGATACGCAGTATTTT.

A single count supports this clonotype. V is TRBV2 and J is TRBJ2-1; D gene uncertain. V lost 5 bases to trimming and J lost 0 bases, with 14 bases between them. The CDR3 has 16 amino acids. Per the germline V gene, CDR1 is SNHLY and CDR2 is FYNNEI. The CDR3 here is CASSPGAHSSYNEQFF. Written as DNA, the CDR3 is TGTGCCAGCAGTCCCGGAGCGCATAGCTCCTACAATGAGCAGTTCTTC.

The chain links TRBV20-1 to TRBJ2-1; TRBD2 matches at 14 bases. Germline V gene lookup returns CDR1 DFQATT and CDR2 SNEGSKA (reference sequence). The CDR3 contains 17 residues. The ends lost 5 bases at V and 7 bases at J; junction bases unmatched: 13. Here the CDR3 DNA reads TGCAGTGCTCTCGAACCTTGGACTAGCGGGAGGTGGAATGAGCAGTTCTTC. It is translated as CSALEPWTSGRWNEQFF.

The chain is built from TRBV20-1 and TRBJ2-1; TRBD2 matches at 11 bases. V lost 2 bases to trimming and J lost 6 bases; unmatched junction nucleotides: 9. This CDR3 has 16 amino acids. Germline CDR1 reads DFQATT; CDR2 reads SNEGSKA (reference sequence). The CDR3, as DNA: TGCAGTGCTAGATCCCATAGCGGGAGGGCCCCCAATGAGCAGTTCTTC. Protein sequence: CSARSHSGRAPNEQFF.

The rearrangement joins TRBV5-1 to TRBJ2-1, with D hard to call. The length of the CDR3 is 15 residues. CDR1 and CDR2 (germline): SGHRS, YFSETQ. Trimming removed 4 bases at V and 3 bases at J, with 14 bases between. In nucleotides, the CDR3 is TGCGCCAGCAGCCGCGAGATAACGAGCTACAATGAGCAGTTCTTC. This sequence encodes CASSREITSYNEQFF.

CDR3 in amino acids: CASIGAGGTYEQYF. The CDR3 region has the DNA TGTGCCAGCATCGGGGCAGGGGGCACCTACGAGCAGTACTTC. The chain couples TRBV28 to TRBJ2-7; 8 bases line up with TRBD1. Germline V lookup: CDR1 MDHEN, CDR2 SYDVKM. The ends lost 7 bases at V and 2 bases at J; junction bases unmatched: 7. This CDR3 is 14 amino acids long.

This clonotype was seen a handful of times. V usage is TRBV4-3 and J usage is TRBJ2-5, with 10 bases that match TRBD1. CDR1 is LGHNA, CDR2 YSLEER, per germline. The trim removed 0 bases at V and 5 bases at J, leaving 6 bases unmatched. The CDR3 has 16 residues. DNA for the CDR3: TGCGCCAGCAGCCAAGATATGGGACAGGGGACGGAGACCCAGTACTTC. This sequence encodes CASSQDMGQGTETQYF.

The CDR3 DNA reads TGTGCCAGCAGTTTCGGGGCAGCGTCGGAAAAACTGTTTTTT. Protein product: CASSFGAASEKLFF. The V gene is TRBV12-3 or TRBV12-4, the J gene TRBJ1-4; D is perhaps TRBD1 (5 bases). The V end was cut by 3 bases, the J end by 8 bases, with 13 bases between. The CDR3 contains 14 residues.

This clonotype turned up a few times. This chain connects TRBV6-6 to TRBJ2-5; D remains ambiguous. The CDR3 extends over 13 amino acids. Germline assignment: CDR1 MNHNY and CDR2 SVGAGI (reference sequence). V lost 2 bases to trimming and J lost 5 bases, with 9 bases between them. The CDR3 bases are TGTGCCAGCAGTTACAGGACCGTGGAGACCCAGTACTTC. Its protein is CASSYRTVETQYF.

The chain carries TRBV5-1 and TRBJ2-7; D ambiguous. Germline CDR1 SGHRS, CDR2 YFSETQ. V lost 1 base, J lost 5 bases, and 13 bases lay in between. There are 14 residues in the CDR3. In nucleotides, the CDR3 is TGCGCCAGCAGCTTGCTTGGGGAACCCAACGAGCAGTACTTC. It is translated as CASSLLGEPNEQYF.

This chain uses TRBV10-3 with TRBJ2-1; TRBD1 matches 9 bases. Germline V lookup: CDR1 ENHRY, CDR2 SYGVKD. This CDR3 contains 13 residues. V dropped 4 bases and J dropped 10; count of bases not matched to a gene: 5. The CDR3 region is CAISVGQGGEQFF. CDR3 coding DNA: TGTGCCATCAGTGTGGGACAGGGTGGCGAGCAGTTCTTC.

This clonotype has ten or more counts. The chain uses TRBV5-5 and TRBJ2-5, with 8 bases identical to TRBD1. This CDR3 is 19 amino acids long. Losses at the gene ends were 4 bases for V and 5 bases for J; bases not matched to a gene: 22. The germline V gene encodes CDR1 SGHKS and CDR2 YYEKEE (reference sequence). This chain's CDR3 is CASSSGQGGPAYLRETQYF. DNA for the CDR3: TGTGCCAGCAGCAGCGGACAGGGTGGGCCAGCATACCTTCGGGAGACCCAGTACTTC.

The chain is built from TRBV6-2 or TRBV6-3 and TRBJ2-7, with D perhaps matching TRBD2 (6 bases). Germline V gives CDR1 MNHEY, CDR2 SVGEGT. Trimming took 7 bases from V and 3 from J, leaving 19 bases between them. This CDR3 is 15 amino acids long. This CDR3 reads CASIDAQWDFYEQYF. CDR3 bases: TGTGCCAGCATCGACGCACAATGGGACTTCTACGAGCAGTACTTC.

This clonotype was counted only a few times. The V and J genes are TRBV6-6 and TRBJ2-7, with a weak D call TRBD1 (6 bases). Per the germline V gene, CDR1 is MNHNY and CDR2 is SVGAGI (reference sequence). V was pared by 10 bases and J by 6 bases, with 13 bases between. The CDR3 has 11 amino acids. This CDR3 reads CATWGLREQYF. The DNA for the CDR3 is TGTGCCACCTGGGGGCTTCGCGAGCAGTACTTC.

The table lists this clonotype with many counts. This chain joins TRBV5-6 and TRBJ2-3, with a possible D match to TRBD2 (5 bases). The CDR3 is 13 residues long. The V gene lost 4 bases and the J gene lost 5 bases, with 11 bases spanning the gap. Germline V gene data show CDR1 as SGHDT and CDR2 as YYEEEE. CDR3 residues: CASSPTGEDTQYF. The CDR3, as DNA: TGTGCCAGCAGCCCGACCGGGGAAGATACGCAGTATTTT.

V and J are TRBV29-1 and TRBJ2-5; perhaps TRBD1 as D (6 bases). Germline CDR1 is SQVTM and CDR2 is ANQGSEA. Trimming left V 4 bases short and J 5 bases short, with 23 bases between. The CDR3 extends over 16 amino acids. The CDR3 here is CSVAGAGANWAETQYF. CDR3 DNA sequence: TGCAGCGTTGCAGGGGCAGGGGCAAACTGGGCGGAGACCCAGTACTTC.

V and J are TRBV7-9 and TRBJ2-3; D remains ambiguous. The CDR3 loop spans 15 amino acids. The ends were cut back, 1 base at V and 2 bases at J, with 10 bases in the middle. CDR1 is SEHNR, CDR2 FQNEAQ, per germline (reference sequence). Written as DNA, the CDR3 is TGTGCCAGCAGCTTAGGGCTCTCCACCACAGATACGCAGTATTTT. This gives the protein CASSLGLSTTDTQYF.

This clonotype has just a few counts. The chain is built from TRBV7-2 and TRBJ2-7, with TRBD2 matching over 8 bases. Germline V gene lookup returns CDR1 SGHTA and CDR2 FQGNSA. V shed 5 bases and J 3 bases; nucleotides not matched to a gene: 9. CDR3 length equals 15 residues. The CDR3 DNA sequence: TGTGCCAGCAGCGTCCAGGCGGGAGGTCTCTACGAGCAGTACTTC. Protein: CASSVQAGGLYEQYF. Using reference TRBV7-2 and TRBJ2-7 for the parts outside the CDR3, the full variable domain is GAGVSQSPSNKVTEKGKDVELRCDPISGHTALYWYRQSLGQGLEFLIYFQGNSAPDKSGLPSDRFSAERTGGSVSTLTIQRTQQEDSAVYLCASSVQAGGLYEQYFGPGTRLTVT.

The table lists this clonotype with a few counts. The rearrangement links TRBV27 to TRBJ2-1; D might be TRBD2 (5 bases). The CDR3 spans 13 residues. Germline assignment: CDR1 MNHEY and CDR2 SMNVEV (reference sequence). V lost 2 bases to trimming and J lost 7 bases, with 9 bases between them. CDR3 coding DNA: TGTGCCAGCAGTTTACCCCCGGGGAATGAGCAGTTCTTC. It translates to CASSLPPGNEQFF.